Listed below are T cell receptor beta chains from one sample, sequenced in a study of CD8 T cells in Susac syndrome. TCRdb itself ran the immunoSEQ multiplex PCR reads through MiXCR, one entry per CDR3 protein. The sample has roughly 150,000 distinct CDR3 sequences, approximately 94% seen once. The sample taken for sequencing was CD4+ T cells from PBMCs. The source of these receptors is a human donor with Susac syndrome. The CDR3 runs from the conserved cysteine through the conserved F or W. D genes are given only for firm matches. Size is stated for part of the rows, as once, few or many counts, or as a class when the clone is expanded.

d_gene | abundance | j_gene | v_gene | CDR3nt | CDR3aa
- | - | TRBJ1-3 | TRBV7-9 | TGTGCCAGCAGCAAAGGGGCTGACAGCGGCGTATATTCCGGAAACACCATATATTTT | CASSKGADSGVYSGNTIYF
TRBD2 | - | TRBJ2-3 | TRBV20-1 | TGCAGTGCTCCGGGACTAGCGGGAGCAGCCTATACGCAGTATTTT | CSAPGLAGAAYTQYF
- | - | TRBJ2-1 | TRBV29-1 | TGCAGCGCCCAGGTGGGGGGTGAGCAGTTCTTC | CSAQVGGEQFF
- | - | TRBJ2-7 | TRBV7-2 | TGTGCCAGCACCCAGGGCGGCAGCTTGGGCTCCTACGAGCAGTACTTC | CASTQGGSLGSYEQYF
- | - | TRBJ1-5 | TRBV20-1 | TGCAGTGCTAGAGATCTTGGGGGTAGCAATCAGCCCCAGCATTTT | CSARDLGGSNQPQHF
TRBD1 | - | TRBJ2-1 | TRBV4-1 | TGCGCCAGCAGCCCCGCACGACAGGGTCAGCAGTTCTTC | CASSPARQGQQFF
- | - | TRBJ1-3 | TRBV29-1 | TGCAGCGCAAGACAGGAATTCAAGACTGGAAACACCATATATTTT | CSARQEFKTGNTIYF
TRBD1 | once | TRBJ2-7 | TRBV5-1 | TGCGCCAGCAGCGGACAGGGACAGGGGTACGAGCAGTACTTC | CASSGQGQGYEQYF
- | - | TRBJ1-5 | TRBV24-1 | TGTGCCACCAGTGAAGCGGATCGGCCCCAGCATTTT | CATSEADRPQHF
- | - | TRBJ2-3 | TRBV3-1 | TGTGCCAGCAGCCACGAACCCGTTTATACCACAGATACGCAGTATTTT | CASSHEPVYTTDTQYF
- | - | TRBJ2-7 | TRBV28 | TGTGCCAGCACCAGTGGGGGGTTGACCTACGAGCAGTACTTC | CASTSGGLTYEQYF
- | - | TRBJ2-1 | TRBV2 | TGTGCCAGCAGTGTCAGGGGGGTAATGTATGAGCAGTTCTTC | CASSVRGVMYEQFF
TRBD1 | - | TRBJ1-5 | TRBV12-3/TRBV12-4 | TGTGCCAGCAGGAGGGGACAGGGAAGAAATCAGCCCCAGCATTTT | CASRRGQGRNQPQHF
- | - | TRBJ2-1 | TRBV28 | TGTGCCAGCAGTTTACCCCGTGGCTACAATGAGCAGTTCTTC | CASSLPRGYNEQFF
TRBD2 | - | TRBJ2-7 | TRBV28 | TGTGCCAGCAGTCTGGGGTGGACTAGCTTCCCCGAGCAGTACTTC | CASSLGWTSFPEQYF
- | - | TRBJ1-4 | TRBV15 | TGTGCCACCAGCAGAGGACAGGCGGAAAAACTGTTTTTT | CATSRGQAEKLFF
TRBD1 | - | TRBJ1-6 | TRBV5-1 | TGCGCCAGCAGCTTGGCCCCGACAGGGGACGATTCACCCCTCCACTTT | CASSLAPTGDDSPLHF
- | - | TRBJ2-2 | TRBV9 | TGTGCCAGCAGCGTAGAGACTCGGGGCGGGGAGCTGTTTTTT | CASSVETRGGELFF
TRBD1 | - | TRBJ1-5 | TRBV15 | TGTGCCACCAGCAGAGATTGGGACAGTGGTCAGCCCCAGCATTTT | CATSRDWDSGQPQHF
- | - | TRBJ1-4 | TRBV29-1 | TGCAGCGTTCTCAGTGAAAAACTGTTTTTT | CSVLSEKLFF
- | - | TRBJ2-1 | TRBV4-1 | TGCGCCAGCAGCCAAGATCCTAGAAACTACAATGAGCAGTTCTTC | CASSQDPRNYNEQFF
TRBD2 | - | TRBJ2-3 | TRBV5-1 | TGCGCCAGCAGCCCCCGGGGCGGGGGAGACACAGATACGCAGTATTTT | CASSPRGGGDTDTQYF
- | - | TRBJ2-5 | TRBV21-1 | TGTGCCAGCAGCGAGACTAGCGACCACACGGAGGAGACCCAGTACTTC | CASSETSDHTEETQYF
- | - | TRBJ1-4 | TRBV29-1 | TGCAGCGTTCTATTGGAGGGGGAAAAACTGTTTTTT | CSVLLEGEKLFF
- | - | TRBJ2-3 | TRBV20-1 | TGCAGTGCTAGACTTGGCGGGGGCACAGATACGCAGTATTTT | CSARLGGGTDTQYF
- | - | TRBJ1-2 | TRBV28 | TGTGCCAGCAGTAGGTCTTGGACAAGCTACACCTTC | CASSRSWTSYTF
TRBD1 | few | TRBJ2-7 | TRBV18 | TGTGCCAGCTCTCCGGGGACAGGGGGGAACGAGCAGTACTTC | CASSPGTGGNEQYF
TRBD2 | - | TRBJ2-3 | TRBV7-2 | TGTGCCAGCAGCTTAAGACCCGGGGGGAGCGCAGATACGCAGTATTTT | CASSLRPGGSADTQYF
- | once | TRBJ1-4 | TRBV7-9 | TGTGCCATCAAGGACGGAACTAATGAAAAACTGTTTTTT | CAIKDGTNEKLFF
TRBD1 | - | TRBJ2-7 | TRBV2 | TGTGCCAGCACCGGGACAGGGCTCCACGAGCAGTACTTC | CASTGTGLHEQYF
TRBD1 | - | TRBJ1-2 | TRBV19 | TGTGCCAGTAGTATACCCGGGACAGGGAAGACTACTCTTAACTATGGCTACACCTTC | CASSIPGTGKTTLNYGYTF
- | - | TRBJ2-3 | TRBV18 | TGTGCCAGCTCACCAAGGCGCACAGATACGCAGTATTTT | CASSPRRTDTQYF
TRBD2 | - | TRBJ2-5 | TRBV6-5 | TGTGCCAGCAGATTAGCGGGGATGGGTGAGACCCAGTACTTC | CASRLAGMGETQYF
- | once | TRBJ2-3 | TRBV10-2 | TGCGCCAGCAGTGATAACACCGCGGATACGCAGTATTTT | CASSDNTADTQYF
- | - | TRBJ1-1 | TRBV18 | TGTGCCAGCTCACCATCCGGGGTGAACACTGAAGCTTTCTTT | CASSPSGVNTEAFF
TRBD2 | - | TRBJ2-1 | TRBV5-1 | TGCGCCAGCAGCATCCAGTCTACTAGCGATGAGCAGTTCTTC | CASSIQSTSDEQFF
TRBD1 | - | TRBJ2-6 | TRBV9 | TGTGCCAGCAGCGGACAGGGCCGGGTCCTGACTTTC | CASSGQGRVLTF
- | - | TRBJ2-3 | TRBV6-6 | TGTGCCAGCGGCCTCCGGGGCAGGGACACAGATACGCAGTATTTT | CASGLRGRDTDTQYF
- | once | TRBJ2-1 | TRBV25-1 | TGTGCCAGCAGTGAATCCAGGGCCAATGAGCAGTTCTTC | CASSESRANEQFF
- | - | TRBJ2-4 | TRBV5-5 | TGTGCCAGCAGCTTGGTGAGGGATCCCAAAAACATTCAGTACTTC | CASSLVRDPKNIQYF
TRBD1 | - | TRBJ1-4 | TRBV7-9 | TGTGCCAGCAGCTCGTTAGGGGGCGGTGTGGAAAAACTGTTTTTT | CASSSLGGGVEKLFF
- | - | TRBJ1-4 | TRBV20-1 | TGCAGTGCTAGCCCGACTGAAAAACTGTTTTTT | CSASPTEKLFF
- | few | TRBJ1-5 | TRBV19 | TGTGCCAGTACAAGAGGCAATCAGCCCCAGCATTTT | CASTRGNQPQHF
- | - | TRBJ1-3 | TRBV29-1 | TGCAGCGGTGCGATGTTCTCTGGAAACACCATATATTTT | CSGAMFSGNTIYF
TRBD2 | - | TRBJ2-7 | TRBV29-1 | TGCAGCGTTGAAGGATCGGGACTAGCTGAGCAGTACTTC | CSVEGSGLAEQYF
- | - | TRBJ1-5 | TRBV28 | TGTGCCAGCAGCCTAAAGGCCTTCAAACTGGATTTT | CASSLKAFKLDF
- | - | TRBJ1-2 | TRBV28 | TGTGCCAGCATTGGGGATCACTATGGCTACACCTTC | CASIGDHYGYTF
TRBD1 | - | TRBJ2-7 | TRBV6-1 | TGTGCCAGCAGTCCACAGGGGTCCGAGCAGTACTTC | CASSPQGSEQYF
- | - | TRBJ2-3 | TRBV29-1 | TGCAGCGTTCCTTCGTGGGTCCGAGAAGATACGCAGTATTTT | CSVPSWVREDTQYF
TRBD2 | - | TRBJ2-7 | TRBV27 | TGTGCCAGCAGTCGGGGGGGCCTGGGTCTCTACGAGCAGTACTTC | CASSRGGLGLYEQYF
- | - | TRBJ1-1 | TRBV9 | TGTGCCAGCAGCGCTTCCGGGACATCCCCCACTGAAGCTTTCTTT | CASSASGTSPTEAFF
- | - | TRBJ2-7 | TRBV2 | TGTGCCACCCTCGGCGGGGAGTATTCCTACGAGCAGTACTTC | CATLGGEYSYEQYF
TRBD2 | - | TRBJ2-1 | TRBV20-1 | TGCAGTGCTCTCGCCTGGACTAGCGGGACTCCCCTCTCCCCTGAGCAGTTCTTC | CSALAWTSGTPLSPEQFF
- | once | TRBJ2-5 | TRBV12-3/TRBV12-4 | TGTGCCAGCAGTTTAGGGACCCAGTACTTC | CASSLGTQYF
- | - | TRBJ2-7 | TRBV3-1 | TGTGCCAGCAGCCAGACGGTGACTACGGGGCAGTACTTC | CASSQTVTTGQYF
- | - | TRBJ2-7 | TRBV23-1 | TGCGCCAACAATTCGGAGGGATTACCCTACGAGCAGTACTTC | CANNSEGLPYEQYF
- | - | TRBJ2-3 | TRBV20-1 | TGCAGTGCTAGGGGGCTAGGGGGGCCAGATACGCAGTATTTT | CSARGLGGPDTQYF
- | - | TRBJ2-5 | TRBV28 | TGTGCCAGCTTCACTAAAGGGGGGGCCTCGTACTTC | CASFTKGGASYF
- | - | TRBJ2-7 | TRBV18 | TGTGCCAGCTCCGGTGGTACAGGTACCTACGAGCAGTACTTC | CASSGGTGTYEQYF